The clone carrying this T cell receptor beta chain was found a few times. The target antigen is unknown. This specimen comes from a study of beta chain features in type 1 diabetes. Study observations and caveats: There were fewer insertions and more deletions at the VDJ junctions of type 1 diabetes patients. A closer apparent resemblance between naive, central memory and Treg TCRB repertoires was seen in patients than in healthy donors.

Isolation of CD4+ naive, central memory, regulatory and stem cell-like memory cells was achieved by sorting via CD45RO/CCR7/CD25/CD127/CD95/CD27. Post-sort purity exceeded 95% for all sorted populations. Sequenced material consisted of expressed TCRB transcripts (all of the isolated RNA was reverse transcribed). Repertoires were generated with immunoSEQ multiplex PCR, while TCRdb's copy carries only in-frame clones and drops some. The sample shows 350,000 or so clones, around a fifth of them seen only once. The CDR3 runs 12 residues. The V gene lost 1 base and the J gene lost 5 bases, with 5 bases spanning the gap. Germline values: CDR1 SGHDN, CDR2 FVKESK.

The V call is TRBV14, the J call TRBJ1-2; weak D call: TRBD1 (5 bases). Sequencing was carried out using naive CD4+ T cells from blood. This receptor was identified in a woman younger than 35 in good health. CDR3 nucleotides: TGTGCCAGCAGCCAAGGACAGTATGGCTACACCTTC. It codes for CASSQGQYGYTF.